This T cell receptor (beta chain) was retrieved from a study of blood T cell repertoires in COVID-19 (dated by TCRdb to between 2020 and 2021). For the study in its entirety: Collaborator samples came from the United States, Italy and Spain and covered acute and convalescent phases of COVID-19. Subjects who had been exposed to COVID-19, were actively infected with it, or had recovered from it provided the deeply sampled blood TCRbeta repertoires that made up the dataset. Where HLA class I and class II types were available, the types were taken from metadata supplied by the sample provider, not from assay-based typing. The repertoires were made available in a free public database intended to serve as a resource for research on the immune response to SARS-CoV-2. Nearly every sample came with metadata listing a de-identified subject ID, COVID-19 status, age in years and sex. The material from the prospective study consisted of cDNA or gDNA derived from T cells, B-cell-depleted T cells, or PBMCs. Samples came from the ongoing ImmuneRACE study (first 160 participants) plus 1,254 subjects from 6 global collaborators. Paper-wide results and their limitations: How much clinical and demographic metadata was included differed by source and by participant, and the metadata was provided uncurated.

Including cysteine and phenylalanine, the CDR3 has 16 amino acids. This entry keeps only the CDR3 DNA: 48 bases, framed from base 1. Per the germline V gene, LGHNA is the CDR1 and YSLEER is the CDR2. Relative to germline, V is missing 3 bases and J is missing 1 base, with 6 bases of the junction outside any gene match. The immunoSEQ Assay, a bias-controlled multiplex PCR, was used to amplify TCRbeta CDR3 regions from genomic DNA. Turning to the authors' computational methods: Nucleated cell counts per sample were estimated from amplification of reference gene primers within the assay. Sequence reads were collapsed and filtered to measure the absolute abundance of every unique TCRbeta CDR3 rearrangement. Productive Simpson clonality was computed per sample as the square root of Simpson's diversity index over productive rearrangements. TCRdb took this table from immuneACCESS and kept in-frame rearrangements with V and J called. Such tables lack part of the clones; where checked against another copy, unresolved V genes explain under half of the gap, and the rest is unexplained. That table gives V, J and clone size, and the DNA gave D and trimming. The table for this sample lists about 210,000 clones; 75% to 90% of them were counted only once. The ten largest clones represent 1.2% of the sample.

A remark on this clone: Its target antigen remains unknown. Base quality data are lacking; no much larger clone is found one base away.

Enrolling through a virtual design, the prospective study's participants ranged in age from roughly 18 to 95 years and lived across some 23 United States geographic areas. In the prospective study, participants were assigned to cohorts based on the clinical history participants reported in a screening survey and a study questionnaire. ImmuneRACE Cohort 3 recovered participants were defined by two consecutive negative NP/OP PCR tests, healthcare professional clearance, or symptom resolution. In the prospective study, mobile phlebotomists collected whole blood, serum and a nasopharyngeal or oropharyngeal swab from each participant. Prospective study participants could optionally give additional blood draws and questionnaires over an approximately two-month period. Blood samples from the prospective study were shipped frozen or at room temperature prior to DNA extraction.

The sequence was obtained from a man younger than 45 who had recovered from COVID-19. The rearrangement joined TRBV4-3 to TRBJ2-3, with TRBD2 matching 8 junction bases. The sequenced material came from PBMCs or T cells enriched from blood (not recorded which). CDR3 protein: CASSQGGAGGTDTQYF. The sequence in DNA is TGCGCCAGCAGCCAGGGGGGAGCGGGGGGCACAGATACGCAGTATTTT.